This T cell receptor beta chain was sequenced for a study of blood T cell repertoires in COVID-19. The ends were cut back, 0 bases at V and 6 bases at J, with 12 bases in the middle. The germline V gene has CDR1 LGHDT and CDR2 YNNKEL (reference sequence). This CDR3 contains 16 residues. Repertoires were generated with immunoSEQ multiplex PCR, while TCRdb's copy carries only in-frame clones and drops some. The sample consists of more than 450,000 clones, about nine tenths of them appearing once. The TCR originated in a woman under 30 who had recovered from COVID-19. The sequencing sample was made of PBMCs or T cells enriched from blood (not recorded which). V usage is TRBV3-1 (or the pseudogene TRBV3-2) and J usage is TRBJ1-6; a possible D gene is TRBD1 (6 bases). The DNA for the CDR3 is TGTGCCAGCAGCCAAGACGGGGAGACAGGTAATTCACCCCTCCACTTT. Translating it yields CASSQDGETGNSPLHF.